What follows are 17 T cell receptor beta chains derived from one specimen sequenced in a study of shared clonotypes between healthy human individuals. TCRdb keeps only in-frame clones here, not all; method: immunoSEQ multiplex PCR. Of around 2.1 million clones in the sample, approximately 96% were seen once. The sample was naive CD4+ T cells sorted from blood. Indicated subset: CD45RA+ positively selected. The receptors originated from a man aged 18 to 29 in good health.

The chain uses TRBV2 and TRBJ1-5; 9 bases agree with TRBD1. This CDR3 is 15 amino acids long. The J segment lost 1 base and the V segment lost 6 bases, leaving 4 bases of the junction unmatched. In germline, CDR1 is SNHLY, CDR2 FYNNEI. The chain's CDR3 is CASRGTGQSNQPQHF. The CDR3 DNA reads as TGTGCCAGCAGGGGGACAGGGCAGAGCAATCAGCCCCAGCATTTT.

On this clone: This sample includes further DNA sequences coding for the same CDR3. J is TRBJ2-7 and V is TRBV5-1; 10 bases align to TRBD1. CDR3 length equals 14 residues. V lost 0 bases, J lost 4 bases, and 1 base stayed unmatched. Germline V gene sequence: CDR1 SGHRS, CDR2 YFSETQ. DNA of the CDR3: TGCGCCAGCAGCTTGGGGACAGGGGGTTACGAGCAGTACTTC. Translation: CASSLGTGGYEQYF.

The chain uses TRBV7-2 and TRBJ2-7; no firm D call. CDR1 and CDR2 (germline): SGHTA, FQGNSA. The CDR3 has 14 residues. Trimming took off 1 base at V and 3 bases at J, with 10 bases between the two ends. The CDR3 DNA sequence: TGTGCCAGCAGCTTAGAGGTTGGCCACTACGAGCAGTACTTC. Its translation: CASSLEVGHYEQYF. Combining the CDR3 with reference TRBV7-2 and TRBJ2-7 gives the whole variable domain GAGVSQSPSNKVTEKGKDVELRCDPISGHTALYWYRQSLGQGLEFLIYFQGNSAPDKSGLPSDRFSAERTGGSVSTLTIQRTQQEDSAVYLCASSLEVGHYEQYFGPGTRLTVT.

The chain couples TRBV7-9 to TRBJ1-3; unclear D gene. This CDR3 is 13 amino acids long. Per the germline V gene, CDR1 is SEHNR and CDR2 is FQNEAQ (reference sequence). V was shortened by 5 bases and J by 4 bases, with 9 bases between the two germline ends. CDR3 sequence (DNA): TGTGCCAGCAGCCTCCCGACGGGAAACACCATATATTTT. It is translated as CASSLPTGNTIYF. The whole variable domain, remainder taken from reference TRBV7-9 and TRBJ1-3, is DTGVSQNPRHKITKRGQNVTFRCDPISEHNRLYWYRQTLGQGPEFLTYFQNEAQLEKSRLLSDRFSAERPKGSFSTLEIQRTEQGDSAMYLCASSLPTGNTIYFGEGSWLTVV.

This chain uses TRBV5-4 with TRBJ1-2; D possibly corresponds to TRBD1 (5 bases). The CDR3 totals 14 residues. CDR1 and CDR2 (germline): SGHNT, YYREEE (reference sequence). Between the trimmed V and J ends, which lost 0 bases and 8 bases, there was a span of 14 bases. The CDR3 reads CASSLALQVVGYTF. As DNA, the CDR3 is TGTGCCAGCAGCTTGGCATTACAGGTGGTGGGCTACACCTTC.

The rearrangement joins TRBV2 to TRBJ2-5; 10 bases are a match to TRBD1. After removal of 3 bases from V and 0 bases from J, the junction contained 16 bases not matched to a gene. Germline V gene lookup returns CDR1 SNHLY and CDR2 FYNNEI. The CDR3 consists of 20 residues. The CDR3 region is CASSENSGTGVSWYQETQYF. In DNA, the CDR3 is TGTGCCAGCAGTGAGAACTCCGGGACAGGGGTCTCTTGGTACCAAGAGACCCAGTACTTC.

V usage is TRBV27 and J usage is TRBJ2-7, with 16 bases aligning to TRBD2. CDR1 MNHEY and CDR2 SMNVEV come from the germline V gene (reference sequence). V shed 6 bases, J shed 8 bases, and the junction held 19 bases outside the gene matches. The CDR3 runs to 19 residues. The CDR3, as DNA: TGTGCCAGCAGACCAATCGCCGGGACTAGCGGGAGGGCCCAACGGAAGCAGTACTTC. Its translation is CASRPIAGTSGRAQRKQYF.

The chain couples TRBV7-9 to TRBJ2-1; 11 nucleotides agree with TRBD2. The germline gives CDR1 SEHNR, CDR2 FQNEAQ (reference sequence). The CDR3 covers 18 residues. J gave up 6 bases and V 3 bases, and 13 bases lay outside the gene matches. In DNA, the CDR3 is TGTGCCAGCAGCTTCGTTGGGACTAGCGGTCCTCCCCTCAATGAGCAGTTCTTC. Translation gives CASSFVGTSGPPLNEQFF.

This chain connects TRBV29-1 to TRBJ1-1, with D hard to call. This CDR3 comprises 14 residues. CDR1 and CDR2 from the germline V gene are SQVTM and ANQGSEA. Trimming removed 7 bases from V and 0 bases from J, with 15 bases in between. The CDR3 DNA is TGCAGCGCCGGACGATCTTTAATGAACACTGAAGCTTTCTTT. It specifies CSAGRSLMNTEAFF.

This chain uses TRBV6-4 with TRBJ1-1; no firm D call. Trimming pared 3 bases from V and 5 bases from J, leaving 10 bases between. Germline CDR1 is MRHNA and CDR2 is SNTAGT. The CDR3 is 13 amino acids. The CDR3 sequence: CASSENEATEAFF. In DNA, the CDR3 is TGTGCCAGCAGTGAAAATGAGGCAACTGAAGCTTTCTTT.

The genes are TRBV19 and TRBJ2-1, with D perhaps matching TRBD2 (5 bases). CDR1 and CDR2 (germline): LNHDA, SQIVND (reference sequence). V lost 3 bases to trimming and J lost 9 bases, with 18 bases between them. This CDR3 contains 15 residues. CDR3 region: CASSIPPGVLGEQFF. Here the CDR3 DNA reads TGTGCCAGTAGTATCCCCCCCGGGGTGTTGGGTGAGCAGTTCTTC.

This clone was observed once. The CDR3 sequence: CASSGLTGGNSPLHF. In nucleotides, the CDR3 is TGTGCCAGCAGTGGGCTGACAGGGGGAAATTCACCCCTCCACTTT. The V and J genes are TRBV25-1 and TRBJ1-6; the match to TRBD1 covers 9 bases. Trimming took 4 bases from V and 7 from J; bases not matched to a gene: 5. Germline CDR1 MGHDK, CDR2 SYGVNS. The CDR3 consists of 15 residues.

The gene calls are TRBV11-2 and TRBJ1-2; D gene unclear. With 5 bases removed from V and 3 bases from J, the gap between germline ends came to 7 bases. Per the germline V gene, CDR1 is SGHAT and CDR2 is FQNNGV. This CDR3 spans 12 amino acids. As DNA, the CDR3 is TGTGCCAGCAGCCCTCTCGACTATGGCTACACCTTC. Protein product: CASSPLDYGYTF.

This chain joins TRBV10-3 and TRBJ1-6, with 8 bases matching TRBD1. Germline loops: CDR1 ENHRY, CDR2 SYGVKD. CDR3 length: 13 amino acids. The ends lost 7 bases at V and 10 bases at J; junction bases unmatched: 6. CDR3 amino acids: CAITPDRESPLHF. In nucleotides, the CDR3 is TGTGCCATCACCCCGGACAGGGAGTCACCCCTCCACTTT.

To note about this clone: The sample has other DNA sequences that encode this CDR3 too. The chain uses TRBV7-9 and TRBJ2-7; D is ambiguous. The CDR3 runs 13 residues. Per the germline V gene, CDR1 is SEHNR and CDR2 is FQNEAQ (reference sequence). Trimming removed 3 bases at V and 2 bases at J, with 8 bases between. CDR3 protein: CASSLNGPYEQYF. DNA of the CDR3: TGTGCCAGCAGCTTGAACGGACCCTACGAGCAGTACTTC.

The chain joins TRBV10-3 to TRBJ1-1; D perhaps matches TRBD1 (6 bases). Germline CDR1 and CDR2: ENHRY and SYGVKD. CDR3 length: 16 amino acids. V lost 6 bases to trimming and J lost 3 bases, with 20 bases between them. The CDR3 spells CAISRDTTRPDTEAFF. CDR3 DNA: TGTGCCATCAGCCGGGACACCACCCGGCCGGACACTGAAGCTTTCTTT.

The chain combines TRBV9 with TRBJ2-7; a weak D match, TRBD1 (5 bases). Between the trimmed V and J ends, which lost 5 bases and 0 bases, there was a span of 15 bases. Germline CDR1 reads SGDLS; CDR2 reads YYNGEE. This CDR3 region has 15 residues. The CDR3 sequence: CASSQTEPISYEQYF. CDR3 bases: TGTGCCAGCAGTCAGACAGAGCCCATCTCCTACGAGCAGTACTTC.